Shown below are 15 T cell receptor beta chains from a single sample sequenced in a study of cytomegalovirus exposure and HLA in healthy donors. A multiplex PCR was run with 60 Vbeta primers and 13 Jbeta primers. Clones were read by immunoSEQ multiplex PCR, and TCRdb kept only the in-frame ones, dropping some. The repertoire holds about 200,000 clones, with roughly 83% as singletons. The sample was PBMCs. The origin of the receptors is a male donor in good health and CMV-seropositive.

V usage is TRBV5-8 and J usage is TRBJ2-7, with D unclear. CDR3 length equals 12 residues. Germline assignment: CDR1 SGHTS and CDR2 YDEGEE. The ends were cut back, 6 bases at V and 6 bases at J, with 13 bases in the middle. In DNA form, the CDR3 reads TGTGCCAGCACCAACCAGGTGGGCGAGCAGTACTTC. It specifies CASTNQVGEQYF.

This clone was observed a few times. The chain links TRBV25-1 to TRBJ2-7; TRBD2 aligns across 8 bases. Germline V gene data show CDR1 as MGHDK and CDR2 as SYGVNS. J was trimmed by 0 bases and V by 8 bases; bases with no gene match: 15. The CDR3 has 17 residues. The CDR3 DNA reads TGTGCCAGCTCAGGAGGATATCAACTAGCGGACTCCTACGAGCAGTACTTC. This sequence encodes CASSGGYQLADSYEQYF.

The V gene is TRBV7-3, the J gene TRBJ2-1; 8 positions agree with TRBD1. Germline lookup yields CDR1 SGHTA and CDR2 FQGTGA. Germline trimming cut 3 bases from V and 8 bases from J; bases unmatched to any gene: 3. The CDR3 contains 13 residues. CDR3 nucleotides: TGTGCCAGCAGCTTGGCAGGGGGCTATGAGCAGTTCTTC. Residues: CASSLAGGYEQFF.

The chain combines TRBV7-2 with TRBJ1-5, with D perhaps matching TRBD1 (5 bases). This CDR3 contains 13 residues. Germline V gives CDR1 SGHTA, CDR2 FQGNSA. The germline V and J ends were trimmed by 5 bases and 5 bases, with 10 bases remaining between them. The CDR3 protein is CASSTLGDQPQHF. The CDR3 DNA sequence: TGTGCCAGCAGCACCCTAGGGGATCAGCCCCAGCATTTT.

The chain links TRBV7-9 to TRBJ2-2, with TRBD2 matching 8 bases. This CDR3 comprises 17 residues. With 5 bases clipped from V and 2 bases from J, the junction kept 10 bases outside the gene matches. Germline V gives CDR1 SEHNR, CDR2 FQNEAQ (reference sequence). The CDR3: CASSPGGDGGNTGELFF. The CDR3 DNA is TGTGCCAGCAGCCCGGGGGGGGATGGTGGAAACACCGGGGAGCTGTTTTTT.

The chain is built from TRBV2 and TRBJ1-1; TRBD1 is a possible D gene (5 bases). Germline assignment: CDR1 SNHLY and CDR2 FYNNEI. Trimming removed 7 bases at V and 4 bases at J, with 19 bases between. The CDR3 covers 15 residues. This chain's CDR3 is CASKVLPGRSTEAFF. CDR3 bases: TGTGCCAGCAAGGTCCTGCCAGGGAGGAGCACTGAAGCTTTCTTT.

The chain combines TRBV7-2 with TRBJ2-5; 12 nucleotides match TRBD2. The CDR3 is 14 amino acids. Trimming cost V 5 bases and J 3 bases; bases outside gene matches: 1. Looked up from germline, CDR1 is SGHTA and CDR2 is FQGNSA. In DNA form, the CDR3 reads TGTGCCAGCAGCACTAGCGGGGGGAAAGAGACCCAGTACTTC. Translation gives CASSTSGGKETQYF.

The chain uses TRBV6-5 and TRBJ2-2; D may be TRBD1 (6 bases). Trimming left V 6 bases short and J 1 base short, with 12 bases between. The length of the CDR3 is 15 residues. The germline V gene encodes CDR1 MNHEY and CDR2 SVGAGI. The CDR3 protein is CASSLRGGNTGELFF. The CDR3 nucleotides are TGTGCCAGCAGCCTCCGAGGGGGGAACACCGGGGAGCTGTTTTTT.

The chain is built from TRBV25-1 and TRBJ1-1, with 7 bases identical to TRBD1. The CDR3 runs 11 residues. CDR1 is MGHDK, CDR2 SYGVNS, per germline. V gave up 5 bases and J gave up 9 bases; unmatched junction bases: 3. The CDR3: CASSMGQKAFF. The CDR3 nucleotides read TGTGCCAGCAGTATGGGACAGAAAGCTTTCTTT.

This chain connects TRBV28 to TRBJ2-7; D remains ambiguous. Germline lookup yields CDR1 MDHEN and CDR2 SYDVKM. The CDR3 is 14 amino acids. V lost 2 bases, J lost 4 bases, and 12 bases lay in between. The CDR3 DNA is TGTGCCAGCAGTTTACTGGCTAGATTTTACGAGCAGTACTTC. Its translation is CASSLLARFYEQYF.

The chain couples TRBV9 to TRBJ1-2, with a tentative D call TRBD1 (6 bases). The germline gives CDR1 SGDLS, CDR2 YYNGEE. Trimming removed 0 bases at V and 0 bases at J, with 15 bases between. This CDR3 has 17 residues. CDR3 in amino acids: CASSVATPTGTNYGYTF. The CDR3 DNA is TGTGCCAGCAGCGTAGCTACCCCCACAGGGACTAACTATGGCTACACCTTC.

The chain has TRBV7-2 and TRBJ2-5; D unclear. The DNA matches TRBJ2-7 better at its end, which makes the J call doubtful. The CDR3 consists of 14 residues. Germline V gives CDR1 SGHTA, CDR2 FQGNSA. DNA for the CDR3: TGTGCCAGCAGCTTAGGCGGCGCGTCCTACGAGCAGTACTTC. Its translation: CASSLGGASYEQYF.

This clone was counted between two and nine times. This chain joins TRBV11-2 and TRBJ2-5; D not certain. V was trimmed by 1 base and J by 5 bases, leaving 17 bases between them. Germline V gene data show CDR1 as SGHAT and CDR2 as FQNNGV. This CDR3 contains 16 residues. CDR3 sequence (DNA): TGTGCCAGCAGCTTAGTAACCCAATATTCAGCGGAGACCCAGTACTTC. Residues: CASSLVTQYSAETQYF.

The V gene is TRBV6-1, the J gene TRBJ2-2; maybe TRBD1 (5 bases). CDR1 MNHNS and CDR2 SASEGT come from the germline V gene. CDR3 size: 15 residues. V lost 2 bases to trimming and J lost 4 bases, with 11 bases between them. The CDR3 sequence is CASSESRALTGELFF. As DNA, the CDR3 is TGTGCCAGCAGTGAAAGCAGGGCGCTCACCGGGGAGCTGTTTTTT.

The chain uses TRBV7-9 and TRBJ2-7; 11 bases are a match to TRBD1. V lost 5 bases to trimming and J lost 3 bases; unmatched junction nucleotides: 6. Germline CDR1 is SEHNR and CDR2 is FQNEAQ (reference sequence). The CDR3 is 15 amino acids. The CDR3 loop reads CASSRAGQGGYEQYF. The CDR3 DNA sequence: TGTGCCAGCAGCCGCGCGGGACAGGGGGGCTACGAGCAGTACTTC.